A single sample is the source of the 16 T cell receptor beta chains below, sequenced in a study of OX40 agonist ivuxolimab in advanced cancers. Profiling relied on immunoSEQ multiplex PCR, and the TCRdb table lists in-frame clones only, not all of them. The repertoire holds roughly 66,000 clones, approximately 82% seen once, with roughly 6.8% in the top ten. This specimen consisted of CD4+ or CD8+ T cells sorted from blood, obtained in a trial of the OX40 agonist ivuxolimab. These receptor sequences come from an adult with an advanced solid tumor such as melanoma, head and neck, liver or kidney cancer.

The chain couples TRBV27 to TRBJ1-1, with D possibly TRBD1 on 5 matching bases. The germline V gene encodes CDR1 MNHEY and CDR2 SMNVEV (reference sequence). CDR3 length: 14 residues. Deletions cut 1 base from V and 1 base from J, with 7 bases between. In DNA form, the CDR3 reads TGTGCCAGCAGTTTATTTGGGGGGAACACTGAAGCTTTCTTT. The encoded protein is CASSLFGGNTEAFF.

The chain uses TRBV27 and TRBJ1-2, with TRBD1 as a possible D gene (6 bases). CDR1 and CDR2 (germline): MNHEY, SMNVEV (reference sequence). Trimming left V 6 bases short and J 4 bases short, with 12 bases between. The CDR3 is 13 residues long. The CDR3, as DNA: TGTGCCAGCAGGGGGGGGCGCTTCTATGGCTACACCTTC. This sequence encodes CASRGGRFYGYTF.

The V call is TRBV10-3, the J call TRBJ2-7, with 11 bases that match TRBD2. Germline-derived CDR1 and CDR2 are ENHRY and SYGVKD. The ends lost 5 bases at V and 5 bases at J; junction bases unmatched: 2. CDR3 length equals 13 residues. CDR3 DNA: TGTGCCATCAGTTCGACTAGCGGGGACGAGCAGTACTTC. Encoded protein: CAISSTSGDEQYF.

CDR3 DNA: TGTGCCAGCAGCACCCCGGGGAACTATGGCTACACCTTC. Its translation: CASSTPGNYGYTF. The rearrangement links TRBV9 to TRBJ1-2; D is uncertain. V lost 4 bases and J 2 bases, leaving 9 bases between the germline ends. This CDR3 comprises 13 residues. The germline gives CDR1 SGDLS, CDR2 YYNGEE.

The rearrangement joins TRBV7-6 to TRBJ1-2; possible D gene TRBD1, 6 bases. This CDR3 is built from 12 residues. Germline assignment: CDR1 SGHVS and CDR2 FNYEAQ. V dropped 5 bases and J dropped 8 bases, with 12 bases sitting between them. The CDR3 coding sequence is TGTGCCAGCAGCCTAACAGGGAGCGGCTACACCTTC. Protein: CASSLTGSGYTF.

This chain joins TRBV7-6 and TRBJ2-1; the D is unclear. Trimming left V 5 bases short and J 6 bases short, with 14 bases between. Germline CDR1 and CDR2: SGHVS and FNYEAQ. This CDR3 is built from 14 residues. The CDR3 bases are TGTGCCAGCAGCCCAAAGGACCGTCCCAATGAGCAGTTCTTC. It translates to CASSPKDRPNEQFF. Variable domain in full (rest from reference TRBV7-6 and TRBJ2-1): GAGVSQSPRYKVTKRGQDVALRCDPISGHVSLYWYRQALGQGPEFLTYFNYEAQQDKSGLPNDRFSAERPEGSISTLTIQRTEQRDSAMYRCASSPKDRPNEQFFGPGTRLTVL.

This clone showed up just a few times. This chain links TRBV6-5 with TRBJ2-3; D is perhaps TRBD1 (5 bases). Germline CDR1 is MNHEY and CDR2 is SVGAGI. The CDR3 contains 15 residues. V lost 0 bases and J lost 0, with 7 bases in between. The CDR3 DNA reads TGTGCCAGCAGTTACTCTGGGGCTAGCACAGATACGCAGTATTTT. This gives the protein CASSYSGASTDTQYF.

This chain connects TRBV18 to TRBJ2-2; 11 bases fit TRBD2. With 5 bases clipped from V and 4 bases from J, the junction kept 3 bases outside the gene matches. The germline V gene has CDR1 KGHSH and CDR2 LQKENI. The CDR3 is 15 amino acids. DNA for the CDR3: TGTGCCAGCTCAACCGGACTAGCGGGCACCGGGGAGCTGTTTTTT. This sequence encodes CASSTGLAGTGELFF.

This chain uses TRBV6-1 with TRBJ1-6, with D possibly TRBD1 on 6 matching bases. The CDR3 covers 16 residues. The ends were cut back, 4 bases at V and 5 bases at J, with 15 bases in the middle. CDR1 is MNHNS and CDR2 is SASEGT in the germline V gene. In DNA form, the CDR3 reads TGTGCCAGCAGTGCAGTGACAGGATTTAATAATTCACCCCTCCACTTT. Translation: CASSAVTGFNNSPLHF.

This rearrangement joins TRBV5-4 to TRBJ2-3; D remains ambiguous. The CDR3 extends over 14 amino acids. Looked up from germline, CDR1 is SGHNT and CDR2 is YYREEE (reference sequence). Trimming cost V 0 bases and J 2 bases, with 7 bases left between them. CDR3 protein: CASSLGANTDTQYF. Here the CDR3 DNA reads TGTGCCAGCAGCTTGGGGGCTAACACAGATACGCAGTATTTT.

This clone has a handful of counts. V is TRBV15 and J is TRBJ2-7, with 10 bases fitting TRBD1. CDR3 size: 16 residues. V was pared by 5 bases and J by 2 bases, with 9 bases of the junction left unmatched. Looked up from germline, CDR1 is LNHNV and CDR2 is YYDKDF (reference sequence). The CDR3 protein is CATSPGGGTGAYEQYF. DNA of the CDR3: TGTGCCACCAGCCCGGGGGGTGGGACAGGGGCCTACGAGCAGTACTTC.

The genes are TRBV7-2 and TRBJ1-2; perhaps TRBD1 as D (5 bases). Trimming cost V 3 bases and J 4 bases, with 9 bases left between them. The CDR3 length is 13 residues. The germline gives CDR1 SGHTA, CDR2 FQGNSA. CDR3 in amino acids: CASSFRQSYGYTF. CDR3 DNA: TGTGCCAGCAGCTTTAGACAGTCCTATGGCTACACCTTC. Full variable domain (outside the CDR3, taken from reference TRBV7-2 and TRBJ1-2): GAGVSQSPSNKVTEKGKDVELRCDPISGHTALYWYRQSLGQGLEFLIYFQGNSAPDKSGLPSDRFSAERTGGSVSTLTIQRTQQEDSAVYLCASSFRQSYGYTFGSGTRLTVV.

The gene calls are TRBV6-6 and TRBJ1-1; no clear D. In germline, CDR1 is MNHNY, CDR2 SVGAGI (reference sequence). The V end lost 4 bases, the J end lost 0 bases, and 15 bases lay between the germline ends. The CDR3 consists of 16 residues. The CDR3 loop reads CASSLRAGFMNTEAFF. Written as DNA, the CDR3 is TGTGCCAGCAGTTTAAGGGCAGGCTTCATGAACACTGAAGCTTTCTTT.

The V and J genes are TRBV19 and TRBJ2-3, with a tentative D call TRBD2 (6 bases). CDR3 length: 17 amino acids. Trimming pared 6 bases from V and 0 bases from J, leaving 19 bases between. Germline lookup yields CDR1 LNHDA and CDR2 SQIVND (reference sequence). The CDR3 sequence is CASRTGQAGSSTDTQYF. CDR3 coding DNA: TGTGCCAGTAGAACAGGTCAGGCGGGGTCTAGCACAGATACGCAGTATTTT.

The chain carries TRBV6-1 and TRBJ1-1; D not certain. The germline V gene has CDR1 MNHNS and CDR2 SASEGT. V dropped 2 bases and J dropped 4 bases, with 11 bases sitting between them. The CDR3 totals 14 residues. The CDR3 region is CASSESVGTTEAFF. Here the CDR3 DNA reads TGTGCCAGCAGTGAAAGTGTCGGAACCACTGAAGCTTTCTTT.

V is TRBV18 and J is TRBJ2-5; the match to TRBD1 covers 9 bases. CDR1 KGHSH and CDR2 LQKENI come from the germline V gene. The V segment lost 2 bases and the J segment 4 bases; nucleotides outside the gene matches: 5. CDR3 size: 15 residues. CDR3 in amino acids: CASSPGTGSSETQYF. CDR3 sequence (DNA): TGTGCCAGCTCACCAGGGACAGGGTCGTCAGAGACCCAGTACTTC.